The 10 T cell receptor beta chains below were found in one sample sequenced in a study of human T cells and chemical hapten exposure. TCRdb called the RACE reads again in MiXCR, with one record for every CDR3 protein. The sample has some 150,000 distinct CDR3 sequences, 12% seen once. As to time point: patch test 2, 6 weeks after DPC sensitization. The treatment denotes: therapeutic diphenylcyclopropenone sensitization with weekly scalp DPC. Sequencing used whole blood, obtained in connection with sensitization to the hapten diphenylcyclopropenone (DPC). These receptors all stem from a woman in her fifties or sixties with alopecia areata. Some clones in this sample may be carry-over from other donors' samples.

As to this clonotype: A much larger clone is a single base away; this may be a read error. The chain uses TRBV10-3 and TRBJ1-6, with 11 bases identical to TRBD1. The CDR3 has 16 residues. Germline lookup yields CDR1 ENHRY and CDR2 SYGVKD. With 6 bases clipped from V and 8 bases from J, the junction kept 9 bases outside the gene matches. The CDR3 region is CAIRSGQGALYSPLHF. DNA for the CDR3: TGTGCCATCAGATCCGGACAGGGGGCCCTTTATTCACCCCTCCACTTT.

The chain recombines TRBV20-1 with TRBJ1-2, with unresolved D. This CDR3 is 12 amino acids long. The V and J ends lost 6 bases and 8 bases respectively, with 16 bases between them. Germline V CDR1 and CDR2: DFQATT, SNEGSKA (reference sequence). The CDR3 loop is CSAQPLPGGYTF. Here the CDR3 DNA reads TGCAGTGCACAACCACTCCCGGGGGGCTACACCTTC.

This clonotype appeared many times. The chain combines TRBV27 with TRBJ2-1, with TRBD2 matching over 8 bases. Germline CDR1 reads MNHEY; CDR2 reads SMNVEV (reference sequence). This CDR3 spans 16 amino acids. J lost 7 bases, V lost 1 base, and 9 bases had no gene match. The CDR3 coding sequence is TGTGCCAGCAGTTTATACTCGGGAGGGTCGCGGAATGAGCAGTTCTTC. Its translation: CASSLYSGGSRNEQFF.

CDR3: CASSSLGQGGTGELFF. Written as DNA, the CDR3 is TGTGCCAGTAGTTCTCTTGGACAGGGTGGAACCGGGGAGCTGTTTTTT. The chain carries TRBV19 and TRBJ2-2; 8 nucleotides align to TRBD1. V lost 5 bases and J lost 5; bases outside the gene matches: 10. This CDR3 is 16 amino acids long. Germline lookup yields CDR1 LNHDA and CDR2 SQIVND (reference sequence).

This clonotype showed up many times. The J gene is TRBJ1-1, the V gene TRBV11-3; D uncertain. The CDR3 consists of 13 residues. The V end was cut by 3 bases, the J end by 0 bases, with 5 bases between. CDR1 is SGHNT, CDR2 YENEEA, per germline. CDR3 sequence reads: CASSLRVNTEAFF. Written as DNA, the CDR3 is TGTGCCAGCAGCTTGCGGGTGAACACTGAAGCTTTCTTT.

The DNA of the CDR3 is TGTGCCAGCAGTTACTCTTTGGATTTAAGGGACGAGCAGTACTTC. Translating gives CASSYSLDLRDEQYF. The V gene is TRBV6-2 or TRBV6-3, the J gene TRBJ2-7; D is uncertain. V lost 0 bases and J lost 5, with 14 bases in between. Per the germline V gene, CDR1 is MNHEY and CDR2 is SVGEGT. CDR3 size: 15 residues.

This clonotype was recorded at least ten times. This chain connects TRBV7-2 to TRBJ2-1; D remains unclear. CDR1 is SGHTA and CDR2 is FQGNSA in the germline V gene. Trimming removed 5 bases from V and 4 bases from J, with 9 bases in between. This CDR3 is 13 amino acids long. CDR3 loop: CASSPFRYNEQFF. The DNA for the CDR3 is TGTGCCAGCAGCCCCTTTCGGTACAATGAGCAGTTCTTC. The full variable domain, completed using reference TRBV7-2 and TRBJ2-1, is GAGVSQSPSNKVTEKGKDVELRCDPISGHTALYWYRQSLGQGLEFLIYFQGNSAPDKSGLPSDRFSAERTGGSVSTLTIQRTQQEDSAVYLCASSPFRYNEQFFGPGTRLTVL.

As for this clonotype: A much larger clone sits a single nucleotide away, making a read error possible. This chain connects TRBV28 to TRBJ2-3; D is uncertain. Per germline, CDR1 MDHEN and CDR2 SYDVKM. This CDR3 has 14 amino acids. CDR3 nucleotides: TGTGCCAGCGGTTTACGTCCCGGGTCAGATACGCAGTATTTT. This encodes CASGLRPGSDTQYF.

This clonotype was counted at least ten times. The J gene is TRBJ1-2, the V gene TRBV10-2; 8 nucleotides align to TRBD1. Germline V gives CDR1 WSHSY, CDR2 SAAADI. The CDR3 sequence is 15 residues long. Germline trimming cut 3 bases from V and 8 bases from J; bases unmatched to any gene: 11. The CDR3, as DNA: TGCGCCAGCAGTGATGGGACAGGCGTCTGGGAGGGCTACACCTTC. It specifies CASSDGTGVWEGYTF.

In this sample, this clonotype turned up many times. The chain combines TRBV20-1 with TRBJ2-4; no reliable D call. Germline CDR1 is DFQATT and CDR2 is SNEGSKA (reference sequence). V dropped 5 bases and J dropped 0 bases, with 17 bases sitting between them. The CDR3 runs 16 residues. DNA for the CDR3: TGCAGTGCTCCCCGAGGTACAACTATAGCCAAAAACATTCAGTACTTC. Its protein is CSAPRGTTIAKNIQYF.